The 10 T cell receptor beta chains below all came from one sample that was sequenced in a study of T-cell memory formation after mild COVID-19. TCRdb passed the 5' RACE reads through MiXCR, listing each CDR3 protein once. Of around 30,000 distinct CDR3 sequences listed, about 12% are singletons. Sequencing was carried out using PBMCs or a T cell subset sorted from them (not recorded which). The receptors here all came from an adult woman who had mild COVID-19 (a few samples of this study predate the infection). Cell type and time point are not known.

At least ten counts were recorded for this clonotype. The chain carries TRBV12-3 or TRBV12-4 and TRBJ2-4; D may be TRBD2 (6 bases). V was shortened by 8 bases and J by 8 bases, with 19 bases between the two germline ends. CDR3 length equals 14 residues. CDR3 protein: CASSQGAAGYIQYF. The CDR3, as DNA: TGTGCCAGCTCTCAGGGAGCTGCGGGGTACATTCAGTACTTC.

This rearrangement joins TRBV5-1 to TRBJ1-2, with TRBD1 matching 8 bases. The CDR3 loop spans 14 amino acids. Germline V lookup: CDR1 SGHRS, CDR2 YFSETQ. After removal of 4 bases from V and 2 bases from J, the junction contained 4 bases not matched to a gene. CDR3 DNA sequence: TGCGCCAGCAGCGGAAGGACAGGGAACTATGGCTACACCTTC. Amino acids: CASSGRTGNYGYTF.

By sample share, this clonotype is medium-sized. The chain combines TRBV9 with TRBJ1-6; TRBD1 matches at 8 bases. The CDR3 runs 15 residues. Germline assignment: CDR1 SGDLS and CDR2 YYNGEE. J gave up 8 bases and V 4 bases, and 8 bases lay outside the gene matches. CDR3 loop: CASSPRQGPDSPLHF. The CDR3 DNA sequence: TGTGCCAGCAGCCCCCGACAGGGGCCCGATTCACCCCTCCACTTT.

The CDR3 coding sequence is TGTGCCAGCAGCTGGGACCGAAATCGAGCTTTCTTT. Translated: CASSWDRNRAFF. The gene calls are TRBV2 and TRBJ1-1; D might be TRBD1 (5 bases). Per germline, CDR1 SNHLY and CDR2 FYNNEI. The CDR3 runs to 12 residues. Trimming took off 6 bases at V and 10 bases at J, with 15 bases between the two ends.

This clonotype was observed many times. This sequence joins TRBV20-1 and TRBJ1-1; 8 bases map to TRBD1. The V gene's germline CDR1 is DFQATT and CDR2 SNEGSKA (reference sequence). This CDR3 has 15 residues. V shed 2 bases, J shed 5 bases, and the junction held 10 bases outside the gene matches. Written as DNA, the CDR3 is TGCAGTGCTAGATCCCTCGGACAGGGTTGGACTGAAGCTTTCTTT. Translated: CSARSLGQGWTEAFF.

The table lists this clonotype with many counts. The chain is built from TRBV27 and TRBJ1-5; D may be TRBD1 (6 bases). Looked up from germline, CDR1 is MNHEY and CDR2 is SMNVEV (reference sequence). Trimming removed 2 bases from V and 3 bases from J, with 20 bases in between. CDR3 length: 18 residues. In nucleotides, the CDR3 is TGTGCCAGCAGTTTAAGGGGGGCAGGTCTTCCCCCCAATCAGCCCCAGCATTTT. This codes for CASSLRGAGLPPNQPQHF.

The table lists this clonotype with many counts. The chain uses TRBV27 and TRBJ2-1; 11 bases match TRBD1. The CDR3 has 15 amino acids. Germline loops: CDR1 MNHEY, CDR2 SMNVEV (reference sequence). V was clipped by 2 bases and J by 14 bases; unmatched bases: 11. The CDR3 DNA is TGTGCCAGCAGTTTAACGATTGGACAGGGGGCAGCGGAGTTCTTC. As protein: CASSLTIGQGAAEFF.

The sample holds many counts of this clonotype. The chain employs TRBV9 and TRBJ1-1, with D uncertain. Trimming stripped 0 bases from V and 0 bases from J, with 6 bases between. This CDR3 has 14 amino acids. The V gene's germline CDR1 is SGDLS and CDR2 YYNGEE. The CDR3 spells CASSVVGMNTEAFF. CDR3 sequence (DNA): TGTGCCAGCAGCGTAGTAGGAATGAACACTGAAGCTTTCTTT. Full variable domain (outside the CDR3, taken from reference TRBV9 and TRBJ1-1): DSGVTQTPKHLITATGQRVTLRCSPRSGDLSVYWYQQSLDQGLQFLIQYYNGEERAKGNILERFSAQQFPDLHSELNLSSLELGDSALYFCASSVVGMNTEAFFGQGTRLTVV.

This clonotype has a count of ten or more. This chain uses TRBV12-5 with TRBJ2-1; 7 bases are a match to TRBD1. This CDR3 is 16 amino acids long. Trimming took 3 bases from V and 5 from J; bases not matched to a gene: 10. The germline gives CDR1 LGHNT, CDR2 FRNRAP. The CDR3, as DNA: TGTGCTAGTGGTTTTTACAGGGGCTCATGGGACAATGAGCAGTTCTTC. This gives the protein CASGFYRGSWDNEQFF.

This clonotype has a count of ten or more. V and J are TRBV25-1 and TRBJ2-3; D may correspond to TRBD1 or TRBD2 (6 bases each). Trimming left V 6 bases short and J 0 bases short, with 10 bases between. The CDR3 covers 14 residues. Germline CDR1 and CDR2: MGHDK and SYGVNS. The CDR3 sequence: CASRTGTSTDTQYF. DNA for the CDR3: TGTGCCAGCAGAACAGGGACTAGCACAGATACGCAGTATTTT.